The TCR beta chain described here comes from a study of cytomegalovirus exposure and HLA in healthy donors. Overall study results and limits: Apart from CMV serostatus, no immune exposure information was available. Cytomegalovirus-associated TCR beta chains were listed, numbering 150 to 200. Based on reports, TCR beta sequences accurately predicted HLA-A and HLA-B alleles for most subjects.

V was cut by 6 bases and J by 6 bases, with 18 bases left in between. The CDR3 extends over 14 amino acids. Germline assignment: CDR1 MDHEN and CDR2 SYDVKM. As to this clone: As yet, its antigen is unknown.

With 60 Vbeta and 13 Jbeta primers, the PCR was carried out. Sequencing used immunoSEQ multiplex PCR; TCRdb keeps in-frame clones, though not all of them. Among about 94,000 clones listed, roughly 80% were seen once. This chain connects TRBV28 to TRBJ2-7; D perhaps matches TRBD2 (6 bases). Sequences were obtained from PBMCs. This TCR came from a man between 35 and 55 years old in good health and CMV-seropositive. The CDR3 reads CASSLQTSMFEQYF. The DNA of the CDR3 is TGTGCCAGCAGCCTACAGACTAGTATGTTCGAGCAGTACTTC.